A single sample is the source of the 25 T cell receptor beta chains below, sequenced in a study of identifying expanded T cells in peripheral blood. Clones were read by immunoSEQ multiplex PCR, and TCRdb kept only the in-frame ones, dropping some. Of 55,000 to 75,000 clones listed, 70% to 90% are singletons. What was sequenced was blood. The receptors here all came from a person aged 18 to 75 in good health.

This rearrangement joins TRBV9 to TRBJ2-7; TRBD2 matches 9 bases. Germline V CDR1 and CDR2: SGDLS, YYNGEE. CDR3 length equals 17 residues. The junction had 8 bases not matched to a gene; V was cut back by 1 base and J by 0 bases. The CDR3 is CASSVTAGGVSSYEQYF. In DNA, the CDR3 is TGTGCCAGCAGCGTAACAGCGGGAGGCGTATCCTCCTACGAGCAGTACTTC. The variable domain in full, completed from reference TRBV9 and TRBJ2-7, reads DSGVTQTPKHLITATGQRVTLRCSPRSGDLSVYWYQQSLDQGLQFLIQYYNGEERAKGNILERFSAQQFPDLHSELNLSSLELGDSALYFCASSVTAGGVSSYEQYFGPGTRLTVT.

For the CDR3, the DNA is TGTGCCAGCTCACCAGCTAAGGGTACTGAAGCTTTCTTT. Its translation is CASSPAKGTEAFF. The chain carries TRBV18 and TRBJ1-1; no definite D call. Germline CDR1 is KGHSH and CDR2 is LQKENI. V lost 2 bases to trimming and J lost 5 bases, with 9 bases between them. The CDR3 consists of 13 residues.

The chain has TRBV5-1 and TRBJ1-4; D is uncertain. The length of the CDR3 is 14 residues. The germline gives CDR1 SGHRS, CDR2 YFSETQ. V was cut by 0 bases and J by 0 bases, with 3 bases left in between. The CDR3 is CASSLEATNEKLFF. The CDR3, as DNA: TGCGCCAGCAGCTTGGAAGCAACTAATGAAAAACTGTTTTTT.

The rearrangement joins TRBV19 to TRBJ1-5; possible D gene TRBD1, 5 bases. The CDR3 is made up of 12 amino acids. The germline gives CDR1 LNHDA, CDR2 SQIVND (reference sequence). Deletions cut 7 bases from V and 4 bases from J, with 8 bases between. The CDR3 bases are TGTGCCAGTAACAGGCCGAATCAGCCCCAGCATTTT. Translation: CASNRPNQPQHF.

The J gene is TRBJ2-7, the V gene TRBV7-2; D is unresolved. Germline loops: CDR1 SGHTA, CDR2 FQGNSA. Deletions cut 2 bases from V and 10 bases from J, with 12 bases between. The CDR3 has 12 residues. The CDR3 protein is CASSLFGFVQYF. CDR3 nucleotides: TGTGCCAGCAGCTTATTCGGTTTCGTCCAGTACTTC.

This clone was observed a handful of times. The chain uses TRBV18 and TRBJ1-4, with D tentatively TRBD1 (6 bases). This CDR3 contains 14 residues. Germline V gives CDR1 KGHSH, CDR2 LQKENI. V lost 3 bases, J lost 8 bases, and 13 bases lay in between. Here the CDR3 reads CASSPEGGGEKLFF. CDR3 sequence (DNA): TGTGCCAGCTCACCGGAGGGGGGAGGAGAAAAACTGTTTTTT.

Note on this clone: The junction shows a germline mismatch at one end, possibly a read error. The CDR3, as DNA: TGTGCCAGCAGCATAGCGGGGGCTAGCACAGATACGCAGTATTTT. Residues: CASSIAGASTDTQYF. V is TRBV7-8 and J is TRBJ2-3, with 9 bases lining up with TRBD2. The CDR3 length is 15 residues. Germline values: CDR1 SGHVS, CDR2 FQNEAQ.

The rearrangement links TRBV14 to TRBJ2-1; D gene ambiguous. Germline lookup yields CDR1 SGHDN and CDR2 FVKESK. V gave up 0 bases and J gave up 7 bases, with 7 bases separating them. This CDR3 region has 13 residues. DNA of the CDR3: TGTGCCAGCAGCCAAGATATGGGAAATGAGCAGTTCTTC. It yields the protein CASSQDMGNEQFF. Looking up the rest from reference TRBV14 and TRBJ2-1 gives the full variable domain: EAGVTQFPSHSVIEKGQTVTLRCDPISGHDNLYWYRRVMGKEIKFLLHFVKESKQDESGMPNNRFLAERTGGTYSTLKVQPAELEDSGVYFCASSQDMGNEQFFGPGTRLTVL.

The rearrangement uses TRBV29-1 and TRBJ2-5; no clear D. The CDR3 is 13 amino acids. V gave up 3 bases and J gave up 5 bases, with 13 bases separating them. Germline-derived CDR1 and CDR2 are SQVTM and ANQGSEA. CDR3 DNA sequence: TGCAGCGTTGACCGGGCCCCTGGGGAGACCCAGTACTTC. Translation gives CSVDRAPGETQYF.

This clone was picked up one time. V is TRBV7-8 and J is TRBJ2-6; 9 bases are a match to TRBD1. Germline assignment: CDR1 SGHVS and CDR2 FQNEAQ. The CDR3 is 18 residues long. Trimming removed 3 bases from V and 0 bases from J; junction bases left unmatched: 6. CDR3 protein: CASSLRQGGPSGANVLTF. The CDR3 DNA is TGTGCCAGCAGCTTGCGACAGGGGGGTCCCTCTGGGGCCAACGTCCTGACTTTC.

This chain connects TRBV6-5 to TRBJ1-1; the match to TRBD1 covers 8 bases. The length of the CDR3 is 12 residues. Unmatched junction bases numbered 1, after V lost 6 bases and J lost 4 bases. Germline V gene lookup returns CDR1 MNHEY and CDR2 SVGAGI. This CDR3 is CASRTGATEAFF. The CDR3, as DNA: TGTGCCAGCAGGACAGGGGCCACTGAAGCTTTCTTT.

About this clone: One end of the junction fails to match germline, which may point to a read error. The chain joins TRBV7-9 to TRBJ1-2; D is undetermined. CDR3 length equals 13 residues. Germline CDR1 and CDR2: SEHNR and FQNEAQ (reference sequence). The CDR3 DNA sequence: TGTGCCAACAGCTTAGGATCGGCGGCTGGCTACACCTTC. Its protein product is CANSLGSAAGYTF.

The V and J genes are TRBV5-1 and TRBJ2-1; possibly TRBD1 for D (6 bases). Germline loops: CDR1 SGHRS, CDR2 YFSETQ. The CDR3 length is 15 residues. V was shortened by 0 bases and J by 8 bases, with 15 bases between the two germline ends. CDR3 coding DNA: TGCGCCAGCAGCTTGGAGGCTCAGGGGTTGGATGAGCAGTTCTTC. Residues: CASSLEAQGLDEQFF.

V and J are TRBV6-5 and TRBJ1-3; maybe TRBD1 (6 bases). Germline V gene data show CDR1 as MNHEY and CDR2 as SVGAGI. Trimming shortened V by 6 bases and J by 3 bases, and 12 bases separated the two germline ends. This CDR3 has 14 amino acids. In DNA form, the CDR3 reads TGTGCCAGCAGACAGGGAGGTGGTGGAAACACCATATATTTT. It codes for CASRQGGGGNTIYF.

This clone turned up a few times. The gene calls are TRBV27 and TRBJ1-5; D remains ambiguous. CDR3 size: 14 residues. Germline CDR1 MNHEY, CDR2 SMNVEV (reference sequence). The V gene lost 5 bases and the J gene lost 0 bases, with 8 bases spanning the gap. The CDR3 is CASSARYSNQPQHF. CDR3 DNA: TGTGCCAGCAGTGCCCGGTATAGCAATCAGCCCCAGCATTTT.

The rearrangement joins TRBV29-1 to TRBJ1-2; perhaps TRBD1 as D (5 bases). This CDR3 contains 16 residues. Germline V lookup: CDR1 SQVTM, CDR2 ANQGSEA. V gave up 7 bases and J gave up 0 bases, with 21 bases separating them. CDR3 in DNA: TGCAGCGCCCACGTCCGGGACCCTCTGGCTAACTATGGCTACACCTTC. It is translated as CSAHVRDPLANYGYTF.

By share of the sample, this clone is medium-sized (0.01 to 0.1%). The rearrangement uses TRBV4-3 and TRBJ2-7, with TRBD1 matching 11 bases. Germline V gene sequence: CDR1 LGHNA, CDR2 YSLEER. V lost 0 bases to trimming and J lost 3 bases; unmatched junction nucleotides: 4. This CDR3 comprises 16 residues. The CDR3 nucleotides are TGCGCCAGCAGCCAAGATTACGGGACAGGGGGCTACGAGCAGTACTTC. This encodes CASSQDYGTGGYEQYF.

The chain couples TRBV19 to TRBJ2-2; 7 bases fit TRBD2. From germline, CDR1 is LNHDA and CDR2 SQIVND (reference sequence). The CDR3 is made up of 12 amino acids. V lost 8 bases, J lost 6 bases, and 3 bases stayed unmatched. CDR3 DNA sequence: TGTGCCAGTCGGGGGGTGGCCGGGGAGCTGTTTTTT. Translation gives CASRGVAGELFF.

The rearrangement links TRBV6-5 to TRBJ1-2; D ambiguous. Germline assignment: CDR1 MNHEY and CDR2 SVGAGI. This CDR3 contains 12 residues. Between the trimmed V and J ends, which lost 6 bases and 4 bases, there was a span of 9 bases. CDR3 in amino acids: CASSPLGYGYTF. The CDR3 nucleotides are TGTGCCAGCAGCCCCCTTGGCTATGGCTACACCTTC.

This chain connects TRBV9 to TRBJ2-5; either TRBD1 or TRBD2 may fit D (5 bases each). Germline V gene sequence: CDR1 SGDLS, CDR2 YYNGEE. This CDR3 region has 15 residues. V shed 0 bases and J shed 7 bases, with 16 bases lying between them. CDR3 region: CASSVEGDPYRTQYF. The DNA for the CDR3 is TGTGCCAGCAGCGTAGAAGGGGACCCTTACCGGACCCAGTACTTC.

This clone was picked up a small number of times. The chain uses TRBV2 and TRBJ1-6; D is uncertain. The CDR3 totals 14 residues. V was shortened by 4 bases and J by 6 bases, with 10 bases between the two germline ends. The germline CDR1 and CDR2 sequences are SNHLY and FYNNEI. CDR3 in amino acids: CASSATVSNSPLHF. In DNA, the CDR3 is TGTGCCAGCAGTGCCACAGTATCTAATTCACCCCTCCACTTT.

The chain carries TRBV28 and TRBJ2-7; tentative D call: TRBD1 (6 bases). The CDR3 is 14 residues long. V was trimmed by 2 bases and J by 6 bases, leaving 14 bases between them. The germline V gene encodes CDR1 MDHEN and CDR2 SYDVKM. CDR3 loop: CASSLVQGQGEQYF. The CDR3 DNA sequence: TGTGCCAGCAGTTTAGTACAGGGTCAGGGCGAGCAGTACTTC.

J is TRBJ2-1 and V is TRBV6-5; D is ambiguous. Deletions cut 0 bases from V and 10 bases from J, with 7 bases between. The CDR3 totals 12 residues. Germline loops: CDR1 MNHEY, CDR2 SVGAGI. The chain's CDR3 is CASSYSDGEQFF. The CDR3 DNA reads TGTGCCAGCAGTTACTCGGACGGGGAGCAGTTCTTC.

The chain is built from TRBV5-1 and TRBJ2-1, with TRBD1 matching 10 bases. The CDR3 totals 13 residues. CDR1 and CDR2 from the germline V gene are SGHRS and YFSETQ. Losses at the gene ends were 4 bases for V and 15 bases for J; bases not matched to a gene: 10. The DNA of the CDR3 is TGCGCCAGCAGCCCCGGGGACAGGGGAGAACGGTTCTTC. This sequence encodes CASSPGDRGERFF.

This chain connects TRBV7-2 to TRBJ1-1; no reliable D call. V lost 5 bases to trimming and J lost 4 bases, with 11 bases between them. Germline V gene lookup returns CDR1 SGHTA and CDR2 FQGNSA. This CDR3 contains 13 residues. Here the CDR3 reads CASSADPGTEAFF. CDR3 nucleotides: TGTGCCAGCAGCGCCGACCCGGGCACTGAAGCTTTCTTT.